This T cell receptor (beta chain) was identified in a study of blood T cell repertoires in COVID-19. For the study at large: Samples came from the United States, Italy and Spain, spanning acute and convalescent COVID-19. PBMCs, B-cell-depleted T cells, or T cells provided the cDNA or gDNA that made up the material.

Germline trimming cut 4 bases from V and 2 bases from J; bases unmatched to any gene: 6. The CDR3 length is 15 residues. Germline CDR1 SGHTA, CDR2 FQGNSA. Original data processing: For nucleated cells, counts were estimated from reference gene primer amplification. Sequencing used immunoSEQ multiplex PCR; TCRdb keeps in-frame clones, though not all of them. V, J and clone size are taken as reported in that table, and D and trimming were inferred from the DNA itself. The table includes 150,000 to 200,000 clones, about 80% detected once. This receptor was obtained from a man in his sixties or seventies with active or convalescent COVID-19. Sequencing was carried out using peripheral blood. The chain carries TRBV7-2 and TRBJ2-7; TRBD1 aligns across 9 bases. CDR3 nucleotides: TGTGCCAGCAGCTACCAAGGGACAGGGACCTACGAGCAGTACTTC. Translated, it gives CASSYQGTGTYEQYF. The full variable domain, its missing parts supplied by reference TRBV7-2 and TRBJ2-7, is GAGVSQSPSNKVTEKGKDVELRCDPISGHTALYWYRQSLGQGLEFLIYFQGNSAPDKSGLPSDRFSAERTGGSVSTLTIQRTQQEDSAVYLCASSYQGTGTYEQYFGPGTRLTVT.